The clone carrying this T cell receptor beta chain came up once. This sample is part of a study of blood T cells in healthy people across ages. Primers used in a second PCR of roughly 6 to 12 cycles were a sample-barcoded 5' primer and a J-beta primer mix. A single record per CDR3 protein comes from TCRdb applying MiXCR to the 5' RACE reads. The top ten hold approximately 2.9% of the sample, which has approximately 780,000 distinct CDR3 sequences, roughly 25% seen once. Looked up from germline, CDR1 is SSHAT and CDR2 is FNYEAQ (reference sequence). Trimming removed 2 bases at V and 0 bases at J, with 17 bases between. The CDR3 totals 18 residues. These data are also associated with another study on T cells of mothers and their children.

The chain employs TRBV7-7 and TRBJ1-3; the D is unclear. The sequence derives from a boy aged 10-17 years in good health. What was sequenced was blood. CDR3: CASSLSQEGGSSGNTIYF. The CDR3 DNA follows: TGTGCCAGCAGCTTATCTCAGGAGGGCGGGAGCTCTGGAAACACCATATATTTT.